This paragraph reports one T cell receptor beta chain. Its antigen has not been determined. No qualities accompany the bases; no much larger clone lies one base away. The immunoSEQ Assay, a bias-controlled multiplex PCR, was used to amplify TCRbeta CDR3 regions from genomic DNA. As for the authors' bioinformatics: The number of nucleated cells in each sample was estimated by amplification of reference gene primers within the assay. To quantify the absolute abundance of each unique TCRbeta CDR3 rearrangement, sequence reads were collapsed and filtered. For each sample, productive Simpson clonality was calculated as the square root of Simpson's diversity index over productive rearrangements. The source is immuneACCESS, and TCRdb retained only in-frame sequences with V and J called. Part of the clones is not carried over; for the studies checked, unresolved V genes explain less than half of this, and the remainder is unexplained. Clonal size and the V and J genes are those of that table, whereas D and trimming came from the DNA. Present in this sample are some 370,000 clones, roughly four fifths of which were seen just once. The top ten hold 5% to 5.5% of the sample.

Enrolling through a virtual design, the prospective study's participants ranged in age from roughly 18 to 95 years and lived across roughly 23 United States geographic areas. To assign participants to cohorts, the prospective study relied on clinical history that participants themselves reported in a screening survey and a study questionnaire. Recovered participants in ImmuneRACE Cohort 3 were defined as having two consecutive negative NP/OP PCR tests, clearance from a healthcare professional, or resolution of symptoms. In the prospective study, mobile phlebotomists collected whole blood, serum and a nasopharyngeal or oropharyngeal swab from each participant. Additional blood draws and questionnaires over an approximately two-month period could optionally be provided by prospective study participants. Before DNA extraction, blood samples from the prospective study were shipped at room temperature or frozen.

V is cut back by 3 bases and J by 2 bases, with 4 bases in the junction unmatched. Reading the germline V gene gives CDR1 KGHSH and CDR2 LQKENI. The CDR3 contains 15 residues, cysteine and phenylalanine counted. Kept here is only the CDR3 DNA, which spans 45 bases and is read in frame from base 1. The sample comes from a study of blood T cell repertoires in COVID-19 (dated by TCRdb to 2020 to 2021). In the study overall: The collaborator samples originated in the United States, Italy and Spain and spanned the acute and convalescent phases of COVID-19. The repertoires were released in a freely available public database meant as a resource for research on the immune response to SARS-CoV-2. Where HLA class I and class II types were available, the types were taken from metadata supplied by the sample provider, not from assay-based typing. The prospective study material was composed of cDNA or gDNA derived from T cells, B-cell-depleted T cells, or PBMCs. Deeply sampled blood TCRbeta repertoires from subjects exposed to, actively infected with, or recovered from COVID-19 were included in the dataset. Sample metadata almost always included a de-identified subject ID, COVID-19 status, age in years and sex. The samples were drawn from two sources: the first 160 participants of the ongoing ImmuneRACE study, and about 1,300 subjects contributed by 6 global collaborators. The full study reports these points: How much clinical and demographic metadata was included differed by source and by participant, and the metadata was provided uncurated.

This TCR came from a woman between 50 and 59 years old who had recovered from COVID-19. Sequenced: PBMCs or T cells enriched from blood (not recorded which). The chain employs TRBV18 and TRBJ2-1; 7 nucleotides in the junction match TRBD2. The base sequence is TGTGCCAGCTCACCTCAGGCGGGGGCCTACAATGAGCAGTTCTTC. It specifies CASSPQAGAYNEQFF. The entire variable domain, with the stretches around the CDR3 drawn from the reference TRBV18 and TRBJ2-1 proteins, is NAGVMQNPRHLVRRRGQEARLRCSPMKGHSHVYWYRQLPEEGLKFMVYLQKENIIDESGMPKERFSAEFPKEGPSILRIQQVVRGDSAAYFCASSPQAGAYNEQFFGPGTRLTVL.